This T cell receptor beta chain emerged from a study of blood T cells in healthy people across ages. Study findings and constraints: Strong correlation existed between TCR beta diversity and naive T cell percentage. Estimated diversity that came from one million T cells was considered an underestimate.

This clonotype was recorded many times. Its antigen is unidentified. One base away lies a much larger clone, so this may be a sequencing read error. In terms of origin and age, donors were healthy Caucasian individuals from Russia aged roughly 6 to 100. Combining a sample-barcoded 5' primer with a J-beta primer mix, a second PCR ran for about 7 to 12 cycles. The template-switch adaptor, which had 12 random nucleotides, put a tag on each cDNA molecule. TCRdb re-called the 5' RACE reads with MiXCR, one entry per CDR3 protein. The sample lists about 900,000 distinct CDR3 sequences, under 50% occurring once. Germline lookup yields CDR1 SGHRS and CDR2 YFSETQ. V lost 4 bases to trimming and J lost 8 bases, with 16 bases between them. This CDR3 is built from 14 residues.

This chain connects TRBV5-1 to TRBJ2-1, with D uncertain. The origin of this receptor is a man under 40 in good health. The specimen sequenced was blood. CDR3 coding DNA: TGCGCCAGCAGCGTCAGTATTGGGCAATATGAGCAGTTCTTC. This encodes CASSVSIGQYEQFF.